The next 11 T cell receptor beta chains were all read from a single sample in a study of Tregs in tolerant kidney transplant recipients. Some clones are missing from TCRdb's copy, which holds only in-frame ones; the method was immunoSEQ multiplex PCR. The repertoire holds 50,000 or so clones, with about 89% as singletons. The specimen sequenced was Tregs from blood. Receptors originate from a human donor in good health.

The chain recombines TRBV2 with TRBJ2-1; a weak D match, TRBD2 (5 bases). Trimming removed 7 bases from V and 7 bases from J, with 14 bases in between. Germline values: CDR1 SNHLY, CDR2 FYNNEI. The length of the CDR3 is 13 residues. CDR3 sequence (DNA): TGTGCCAGCAACCCAGCGGTGGGTAATGAGCAGTTCTTC. This codes for CASNPAVGNEQFF.

The chain links TRBV4-1 to TRBJ2-1; 11 bases are shared with TRBD2. V shed 5 bases, J shed 7 bases, and the junction held 10 bases outside the gene matches. This CDR3 contains 16 residues. CDR1 and CDR2 (germline): MGHRA, YSYEKL. Here the CDR3 reads CASSSDGLAGGNEQFF. In DNA, the CDR3 is TGCGCCAGCAGCTCGGATGGCCTAGCGGGAGGTAATGAGCAGTTCTTC.

The J gene is TRBJ1-2, the V gene TRBV5-1; 8 nucleotides agree with TRBD1. The CDR3 totals 12 residues. Germline V gene data show CDR1 as SGHRS and CDR2 as YFSETQ. Losses at the gene ends were 4 bases for V and 6 bases for J; bases not matched to a gene: 2. CDR3 sequence: CASSVTGDGYTF. CDR3 DNA: TGCGCCAGCAGCGTGACAGGGGATGGCTACACCTTC.

The chain couples TRBV11-2 to TRBJ1-2, with D unresolved. Germline loops: CDR1 SGHAT, CDR2 FQNNGV. V was trimmed by 0 bases and J by 8 bases, leaving 19 bases between them. CDR3 size: 16 residues. The CDR3 sequence is CASSLDRTESLKGYTF. The CDR3 DNA is TGTGCCAGCAGCTTAGATAGAACAGAATCTTTGAAGGGCTACACCTTC.

This chain links TRBV5-1 with TRBJ2-6; D remains unclear. This CDR3 contains 15 residues. The germline V gene encodes CDR1 SGHRS and CDR2 YFSETQ. The ends were cut back, 2 bases at V and 0 bases at J, with 6 bases in the middle. The CDR3 DNA reads TGCGCCAGCAGCTTAAGGTTCTCTGGGGCCAACGTCCTGACTTTC. Translation: CASSLRFSGANVLTF.

The V and J genes are TRBV29-1 and TRBJ1-3, with D tentatively TRBD1 (5 bases). Germline assignment: CDR1 SQVTM and CDR2 ANQGSEA. The V and J ends lost 7 bases and 0 bases respectively, with 16 bases between them. The CDR3 is made up of 15 amino acids. This CDR3 reads CSAAGTSRSGNTIYF. CDR3 DNA sequence: TGCAGCGCTGCGGGGACGTCCCGCTCTGGAAACACCATATATTTT.

In regard to this clone: Other DNA sequences in the sample encode the same CDR3. This chain connects TRBV5-1 to TRBJ2-3; D not certain. Trimming took 2 bases from V and 5 from J, leaving 9 bases between them. CDR1 is SGHRS, CDR2 YFSETQ, per germline. The CDR3 loop spans 13 amino acids. The CDR3 region has the DNA TGCGCCAGCAGCTTAAGCACCGAAGATACGCAGTATTTT. Translating gives CASSLSTEDTQYF. The variable domain in full, with the rest retrieved from reference TRBV5-1 and TRBJ2-3, is KAGVTQTPRYLIKTRGQQVTLSCSPISGHRSVSWYQQTPGQGLQFLFEYFSETQRNKGNFPGRFSGRQFSNSRSEMNVSTLELGDSALYLCASSLSTEDTQYFGPGTRLTVL.

The chain uses TRBV7-9 and TRBJ1-1; D is perhaps TRBD1 (5 bases). Germline-derived CDR1 and CDR2 are SEHNR and FQNEAQ (reference sequence). Trimming took 5 bases from V and 1 from J, leaving 14 bases between them. The CDR3 consists of 15 residues. In DNA form, the CDR3 reads TGTGCCAGCAGCCAAACGGGGACGGCGAACACTGAAGCTTTCTTT. Its translation is CASSQTGTANTEAFF.

The V call is TRBV5-1, the J call TRBJ1-3; D ambiguous. V shed 4 bases and J shed 2 bases, with 16 bases lying between them. Germline V gene lookup returns CDR1 SGHRS and CDR2 YFSETQ. This CDR3 has 16 residues. The CDR3 DNA sequence: TGCGCCAGCAGCCCCCTGGGAGGGAGGGCTGGAAACACCATATATTTT. Translation: CASSPLGGRAGNTIYF.

This clone was counted a single time. Here the CDR3 reads CASSLPGPNTEAFF. CDR3 DNA sequence: TGCGCCAGCAGCTTACCGGGCCCGAACACTGAAGCTTTCTTT. The genes are TRBV5-1 and TRBJ1-1; D call uncertain. V was trimmed by 2 bases and J by 1 base, leaving 9 bases between them. CDR3 length equals 14 residues. Germline-derived CDR1 and CDR2 are SGHRS and YFSETQ.

V and J are TRBV18 and TRBJ1-6; 7 positions match TRBD1. CDR3 length: 15 residues. With 4 bases clipped from V and 8 bases from J, the junction kept 8 bases outside the gene matches. Looked up from germline, CDR1 is KGHSH and CDR2 is LQKENI. Written as DNA, the CDR3 is TGTGCCAGCTCACAGGGACAGCGGGATTATTCACCCCTCCACTTT. Translating it yields CASSQGQRDYSPLHF.